This T cell receptor (beta chain) was obtained from a study of blood T cell repertoires in COVID-19. Study-level information: Resolution of symptoms, clearance, or two negative PCRs was present in recovered Cohort 3 donors. Sources were T cells, B-cell-depleted T cells, or PBMCs; the material itself was cDNA or gDNA.

The CDR3 is made up of 13 amino acids. Germline V gene data show CDR1 as SGHNT and CDR2 as YENEEA. On this clone itself: Germline is not matched at one junction end, which may reflect a read error.

Authors' processing steps: Reference gene primers were amplified, and this amplification served to estimate nucleated cell counts. Sequencing used immunoSEQ multiplex PCR; TCRdb keeps in-frame clones, though not all of them. The D gene and trimming were derived from the DNA, and the V and J assignments and clone size from that table. The sample contains roughly 200,000 clones, roughly nine tenths of which appear only once. Membership in each cohort depended on participant-reported clinical history. The material sequenced was PBMCs or T cells enriched from blood (not recorded which). The chain joins TRBV11-3 to TRBJ1-5; D is undetermined. This clonotype was obtained from a woman aged 40-49 years in a cohort exposed to, infected with or recovered from COVID-19 (not recorded which). The CDR3 nucleotides read TGTGCCAGCAGCATAGACGGGAATCAGCCCCAGCATTTT. Its protein is CASSIDGNQPQHF. Complete variable domain (other parts from reference TRBV11-3 and TRBJ1-5): EAGVVQSPRYKIIEKKQPVAFWCNPISGHNTLYWYLQNLGQGPELLIRYENEEAVDDSQLPKDRFSAERLKGVDSTLKIQPAELGDSAVYLCASSIDGNQPQHFGDGTRLSIL.